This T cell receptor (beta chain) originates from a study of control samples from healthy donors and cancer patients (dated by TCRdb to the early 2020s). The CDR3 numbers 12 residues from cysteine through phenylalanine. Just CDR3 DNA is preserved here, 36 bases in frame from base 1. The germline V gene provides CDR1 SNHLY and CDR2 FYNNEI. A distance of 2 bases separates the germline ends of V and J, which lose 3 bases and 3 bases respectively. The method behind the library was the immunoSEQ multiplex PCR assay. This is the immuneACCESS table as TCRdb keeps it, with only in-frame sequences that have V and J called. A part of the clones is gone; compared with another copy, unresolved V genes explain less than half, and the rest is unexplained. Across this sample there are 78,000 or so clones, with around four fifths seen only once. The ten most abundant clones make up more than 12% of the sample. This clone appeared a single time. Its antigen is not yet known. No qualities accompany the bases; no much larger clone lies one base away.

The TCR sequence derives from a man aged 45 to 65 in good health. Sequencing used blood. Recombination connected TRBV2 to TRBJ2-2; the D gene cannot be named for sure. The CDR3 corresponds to CASSEDTGELFF. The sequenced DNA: TGTGCCAGCAGTGAGGACACCGGGGAGCTGTTTTTT.